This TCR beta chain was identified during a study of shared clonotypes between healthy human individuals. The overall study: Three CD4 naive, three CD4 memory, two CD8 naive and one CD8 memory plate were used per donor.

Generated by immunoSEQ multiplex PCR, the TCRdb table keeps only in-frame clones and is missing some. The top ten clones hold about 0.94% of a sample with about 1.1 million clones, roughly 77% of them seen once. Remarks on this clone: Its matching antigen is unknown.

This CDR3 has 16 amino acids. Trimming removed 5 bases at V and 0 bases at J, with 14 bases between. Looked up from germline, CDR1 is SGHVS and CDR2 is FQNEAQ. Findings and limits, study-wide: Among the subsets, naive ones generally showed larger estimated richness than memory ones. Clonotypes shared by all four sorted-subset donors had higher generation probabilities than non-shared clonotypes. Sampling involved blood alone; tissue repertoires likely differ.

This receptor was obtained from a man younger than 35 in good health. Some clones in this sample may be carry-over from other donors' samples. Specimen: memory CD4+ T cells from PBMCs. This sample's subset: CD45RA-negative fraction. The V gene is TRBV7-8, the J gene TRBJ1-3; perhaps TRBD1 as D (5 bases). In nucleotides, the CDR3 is TGTGCCAGCAGCCCCGGCCGACAGAGCTCTGGAAACACCATATATTTT. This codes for CASSPGRQSSGNTIYF.